The rows below give T cell receptor beta chains drawn from one sample of a study of T cells in Graves' hyperthyroidism and ophthalmopathy. In TCRdb, the multiplex PCR reads were re-called with MiXCR into one record per CDR3 protein. The sample consists of about 610,000 distinct CDR3 sequences, around 15% of them appearing once. Sequencing used blood. Receptor source: a woman aged 40 to 50 with Graves' ophthalmopathy. The CDR3 runs from the conserved cysteine through the conserved F or W. A D gene is named only where the DNA matches it firmly. Only part of the rows carry a size: once, few, many, or a class if the clone is expanded.

CDR3aa: CASSSWGGYTF
CDR3nt: TGTGCCAGCAGTTCGTGGGGAGGCTACACCTTC
d_gene: .
len: 11
j_gene: TRBJ1-2
v_gene: TRBV28
abundance: many

CDR3aa: CASSYSGAFLLDEQYF
CDR3nt: TGTGCCAGCAGTTACTCGGGAGCCTTCCTACTCGACGAGCAGTACTTC
d_gene: .
len: 16
j_gene: TRBJ2-7
v_gene: TRBV6-5
abundance: many

CDR3aa: CASSPPTKTQAFF
CDR3nt: TGTGCCAGCTCACCACCTACCAAAACCCAAGCTTTCTTT
d_gene: .
len: 13
j_gene: TRBJ1-1
v_gene: TRBV18
abundance: .

CDR3aa: CASSLGGTAPYEQYF
CDR3nt: TGTGCCAGCAGCTTAGGGGGGACAGCCCCCTACGAGCAGTACTTC
d_gene: TRBD1
len: 15
j_gene: TRBJ2-7
v_gene: TRBV11-3
abundance: .

CDR3aa: CASSSVTVRDEQYF
CDR3nt: TGTGCCAGCAGCTCAGTGACCGTCCGGGACGAGCAGTACTTC
d_gene: .
len: 14
j_gene: TRBJ2-7
v_gene: TRBV7-9
abundance: few

CDR3aa: CAISESFLAGGNTGELFF
CDR3nt: TGTGCCATCAGTGAGTCGTTTTTAGCGGGAGGGAACACCGGGGAGCTGTTTTTT
d_gene: TRBD2
len: 18
j_gene: TRBJ2-2
v_gene: TRBV10-3
abundance: .

CDR3aa: CASSQEDSFYGYTF
CDR3nt: TGTGCCAGCAGCCAAGAAGACAGTTTCTATGGCTACACCTTC
d_gene: .
len: 14
j_gene: TRBJ1-2
v_gene: TRBV3-1
abundance: many

CDR3aa: CAWSPGTTGNQPQHF
CDR3nt: TGTGCCTGGAGTCCGGGAACTACGGGCAATCAGCCCCAGCATTTT
d_gene: .
len: 15
j_gene: TRBJ1-5
v_gene: TRBV30
abundance: .

CDR3aa: CSVEGTGNTGELFF
CDR3nt: TGCAGCGTTGAAGGGACAGGAAACACCGGGGAGCTGTTTTTT
d_gene: TRBD1
len: 14
j_gene: TRBJ2-2
v_gene: TRBV29-1
abundance: many

CDR3aa: CASSVSTAAGTQYF
CDR3nt: TGTGCCAGCAGTGTATCTACTGCGGCGGGGACCCAGTACTTC
d_gene: .
len: 14
j_gene: TRBJ2-5
v_gene: TRBV6-1
abundance: .

CDR3aa: CASSDTGTGDGDTIYF
CDR3nt: TGTGCCAGCAGTGATACCGGGACAGGGGACGGGGACACCATATATTTT
d_gene: TRBD1
len: 16
j_gene: TRBJ1-3
v_gene: TRBV6-1
abundance: .

CDR3aa: CASRPTGALSNYGYTF
CDR3nt: TGTGCCAGCAGGCCAACAGGGGCCCTTTCTAACTATGGCTACACCTTC
d_gene: TRBD1
len: 16
j_gene: TRBJ1-2
v_gene: TRBV2
abundance: many

CDR3aa: CAWAQTNYGYTF
CDR3nt: TGTGCCTGGGCCCAGACTAACTATGGCTACACCTTC
d_gene: .
len: 12
j_gene: TRBJ1-2
v_gene: TRBV30
abundance: .

CDR3aa: CASSSGTSGRAAAKNIQYF
CDR3nt: TGTGCCAGCAGCTCCGGGACTAGCGGGAGGGCCGCGGCCAAAAACATTCAGTACTTC
d_gene: TRBD2
len: 19
j_gene: TRBJ2-4
v_gene: TRBV12-3/TRBV12-4
abundance: many

CDR3aa: CASSEGGQDGYTF
CDR3nt: TGTGCCAGCAGTGAAGGAGGGCAGGATGGCTACACCTTC
d_gene: .
len: 13
j_gene: TRBJ1-2
v_gene: TRBV2
abundance: .

CDR3aa: CSARKGTYEQYF
CDR3nt: TGCAGTGCTAGAAAGGGTACCTACGAGCAGTACTTC
d_gene: .
len: 12
j_gene: TRBJ2-7
v_gene: TRBV20-1
abundance: few

CDR3aa: CASINTGVWDGYTF
CDR3nt: TGTGCCAGTATTAATACAGGGGTTTGGGATGGCTACACCTTC
d_gene: TRBD1
len: 14
j_gene: TRBJ1-2
v_gene: TRBV2
abundance: .

CDR3aa: CSVDDGTEAFF
CDR3nt: TGCAGCGTTGATGACGGGACAGAAGCTTTCTTT
d_gene: .
len: 11
j_gene: TRBJ1-1
v_gene: TRBV29-1
abundance: many

CDR3aa: CASGLIAGGGETQYF
CDR3nt: TGTGCTAGTGGTTTGATAGCGGGAGGTGGAGAGACCCAGTACTTC
d_gene: TRBD2
len: 15
j_gene: TRBJ2-5
v_gene: TRBV12-5
abundance: few

CDR3aa: CVSSEFSYGYTF
CDR3nt: TGTGTCAGCAGTGAATTTAGCTATGGCTACACCTTC
d_gene: .
len: 12
j_gene: TRBJ1-2
v_gene: TRBV6-1
abundance: few

CDR3aa: CASSPTFSRRQRGETQYF
CDR3nt: TGTGCCAGCAGTCCGACCTTCTCTAGACGGCAGAGAGGAGAGACCCAGTACTTC
d_gene: .
len: 18
j_gene: TRBJ2-5
v_gene: TRBV27
abundance: many

CDR3aa: CSARGKSTYEQYF
CDR3nt: TGCAGTGCTAGGGGAAAAAGTACCTACGAGCAGTACTTC
d_gene: .
len: 13
j_gene: TRBJ2-7
v_gene: TRBV20-1
abundance: many

CDR3aa: CASSNRAAQETQYF
CDR3nt: TGTGCCAGCAGCAACCGGGCAGCCCAAGAGACCCAGTACTTC
d_gene: .
len: 14
j_gene: TRBJ2-5
v_gene: TRBV9
abundance: .

CDR3aa: CASRSSGELFF
CDR3nt: TGCGCCAGCAGGTCTAGCGGGGAGCTGTTTTTT
d_gene: .
len: 11
j_gene: TRBJ2-2
v_gene: TRBV5-1
abundance: many

CDR3aa: CASSLVGRLESTEAFF
CDR3nt: TGTGCCAGCAGCTTAGTAGGGCGGCTGGAGAGCACTGAAGCTTTCTTT
d_gene: .
len: 16
j_gene: TRBJ1-1
v_gene: TRBV7-8
abundance: few

CDR3aa: CSAVGHVRETQYF
CDR3nt: TGCAGCGCCGTGGGTCACGTCAGAGAGACCCAGTACTTC
d_gene: .
len: 13
j_gene: TRBJ2-5
v_gene: TRBV29-1
abundance: few

CDR3aa: CASRDAAYGYTF
CDR3nt: TGTGCCAGCCGAGATGCGGCGTATGGCTACACCTTC
d_gene: .
len: 12
j_gene: TRBJ1-2
v_gene: TRBV6-2/TRBV6-3
abundance: many

CDR3aa: CASSNSGRTTGELFF
CDR3nt: TGTGCCAGCAGCAATAGCGGGAGGACGACCGGGGAGCTGTTTTTT
d_gene: TRBD2
len: 15
j_gene: TRBJ2-2
v_gene: TRBV7-2
abundance: many

CDR3aa: CASTPTGRYTEAFF
CDR3nt: TGTGCCAGCACGCCGACAGGACGTTACACTGAAGCTTTCTTT
d_gene: .
len: 14
j_gene: TRBJ1-1
v_gene: TRBV3-1
abundance: few

CDR3aa: CASSPSGTANYGCTF
CDR3nt: TGTGCCAGCAGCCCCTCCGGGACGGCAAACTATGGCTGCACCTTC
d_gene: .
len: 15
j_gene: TRBJ1-2
v_gene: TRBV11-2
abundance: .

CDR3aa: CASSDRSPTYEQYF
CDR3nt: TGTGCCAGCAGCGACAGGTCCCCTACCTACGAGCAGTACTTC
d_gene: .
len: 14
j_gene: TRBJ2-7
v_gene: TRBV6-2/TRBV6-3
abundance: many

CDR3aa: CASSLQLGTETQYF
CDR3nt: TGTGCCAGCAGCCTTCAACTAGGGACGGAGACCCAGTACTTC
d_gene: .
len: 14
j_gene: TRBJ2-5
v_gene: TRBV6-2/TRBV6-3
abundance: many

CDR3aa: CASAVTSGRWVSTGELFF
CDR3nt: TGTGCTAGTGCCGTGACTAGCGGGAGATGGGTTAGCACCGGGGAGCTGTTTTTT
d_gene: TRBD2
len: 18
j_gene: TRBJ2-2
v_gene: TRBV12-5
abundance: many

CDR3aa: CASSLVVSGETQYF
CDR3nt: TGCGCCAGCAGCTTGGTTGTTAGCGGTGAGACCCAGTACTTC
d_gene: .
len: 14
j_gene: TRBJ2-5
v_gene: TRBV5-1
abundance: many

CDR3aa: CASSFLGGRYEQYF
CDR3nt: TGTGCCAGCAGTTTTCTTGGGGGTAGATACGAGCAGTACTTC
d_gene: .
len: 14
j_gene: TRBJ2-7
v_gene: TRBV27
abundance: many

CDR3aa: CASHGQSGTEAFF
CDR3nt: TGTGCCAGCCATGGACAGTCGGGCACTGAAGCTTTCTTT
d_gene: .
len: 13
j_gene: TRBJ1-1
v_gene: TRBV7-9
abundance: .

CDR3aa: CASSVSDIETQYF
CDR3nt: TGTGCCAGCAGTGTTTCGGACATCGAGACCCAGTACTTC
d_gene: .
len: 13
j_gene: TRBJ2-5
v_gene: TRBV6-1
abundance: .

CDR3aa: CASSLGPLEQETQYF
CDR3nt: TGTGCCAGCAGCTTGGGGCCTCTGGAACAAGAGACCCAGTACTTC
d_gene: .
len: 15
j_gene: TRBJ2-5
v_gene: TRBV5-8
abundance: many

CDR3aa: CSVVDRSQETQYF
CDR3nt: TGCAGCGTTGTCGACAGGTCTCAAGAGACCCAGTACTTC
d_gene: .
len: 13
j_gene: TRBJ2-5
v_gene: TRBV29-1
abundance: .

CDR3aa: CASSSGTGLAIDEQYF
CDR3nt: TGTGCCAGCAGCTCCGGCACGGGACTAGCGATCGACGAGCAGTACTTC
d_gene: TRBD2
len: 16
j_gene: TRBJ2-7
v_gene: TRBV5-6
abundance: many

CDR3aa: CASRHREEGYEQYF
CDR3nt: TGTGCCAGCAGGCATCGGGAGGAGGGCTACGAGCAGTACTTC
d_gene: TRBD2
len: 14
j_gene: TRBJ2-7
v_gene: TRBV2
abundance: few

CDR3aa: CASSSITAQLNTGELFF
CDR3nt: TGTGCCAGCAGCTCAATAACGGCACAACTTAACACCGGGGAGCTGTTTTTT
d_gene: .
len: 17
j_gene: TRBJ2-2
v_gene: TRBV11-1
abundance: .

CDR3aa: CASRGWAGLAEAFF
CDR3nt: TGTGCCAGCAGGGGATGGGCAGGGCTCGCTGAAGCTTTCTTT
d_gene: .
len: 14
j_gene: TRBJ1-1
v_gene: TRBV28
abundance: .

CDR3aa: CASSLGTGDHGTQYF
CDR3nt: TGTGCCAGCAGCTTAGGGACAGGGGACCACGGGACCCAGTACTTC
d_gene: TRBD1
len: 15
j_gene: TRBJ2-5
v_gene: TRBV11-2
abundance: many